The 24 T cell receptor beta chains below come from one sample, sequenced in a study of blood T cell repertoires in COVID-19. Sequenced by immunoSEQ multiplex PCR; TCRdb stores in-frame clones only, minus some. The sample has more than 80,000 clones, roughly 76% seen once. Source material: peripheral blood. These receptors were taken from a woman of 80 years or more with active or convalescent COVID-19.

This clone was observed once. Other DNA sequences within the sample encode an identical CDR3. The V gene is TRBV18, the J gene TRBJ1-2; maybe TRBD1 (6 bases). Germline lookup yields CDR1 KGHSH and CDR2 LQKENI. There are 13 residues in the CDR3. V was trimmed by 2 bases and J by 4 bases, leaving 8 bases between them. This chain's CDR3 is CASSPGGSYGYTF. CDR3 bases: TGTGCCAGCTCACCAGGGGGCAGCTATGGCTACACCTTC.

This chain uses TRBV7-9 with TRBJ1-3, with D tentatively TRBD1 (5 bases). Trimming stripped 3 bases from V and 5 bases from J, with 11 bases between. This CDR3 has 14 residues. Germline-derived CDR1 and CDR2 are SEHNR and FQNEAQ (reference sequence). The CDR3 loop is CASSFEAGRNTIYF. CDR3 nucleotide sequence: TGTGCCAGCAGCTTCGAGGCAGGGAGAAACACCATATATTTT.

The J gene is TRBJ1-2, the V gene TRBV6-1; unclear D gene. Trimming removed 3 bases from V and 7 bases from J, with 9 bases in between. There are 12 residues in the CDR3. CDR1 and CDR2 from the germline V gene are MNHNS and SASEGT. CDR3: CASSEEPSGYTF. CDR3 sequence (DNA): TGTGCCAGCAGTGAGGAACCTAGTGGCTACACCTTC.

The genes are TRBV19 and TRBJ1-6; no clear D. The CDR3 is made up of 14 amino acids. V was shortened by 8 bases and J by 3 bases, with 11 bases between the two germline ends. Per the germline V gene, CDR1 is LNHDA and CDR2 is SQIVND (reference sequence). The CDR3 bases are TGTGCCAGTTCCAAGAGGGACTATAATTCACCCCTCCACTTT. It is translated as CASSKRDYNSPLHF.

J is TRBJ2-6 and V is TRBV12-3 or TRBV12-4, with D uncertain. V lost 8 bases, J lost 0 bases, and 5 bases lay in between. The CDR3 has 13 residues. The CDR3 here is CASGPSGANVLTF. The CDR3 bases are TGTGCCAGCGGCCCCTCTGGGGCCAACGTCCTGACTTTC.

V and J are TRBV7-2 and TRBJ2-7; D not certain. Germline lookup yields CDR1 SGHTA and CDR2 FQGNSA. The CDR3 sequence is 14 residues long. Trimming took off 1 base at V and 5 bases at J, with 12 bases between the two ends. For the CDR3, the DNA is TGTGCCAGCAGCTTAGGGGCCGGTTTGGACGAGCAGTACTTC. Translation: CASSLGAGLDEQYF. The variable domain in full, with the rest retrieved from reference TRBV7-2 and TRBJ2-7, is GAGVSQSPSNKVTEKGKDVELRCDPISGHTALYWYRQSLGQGLEFLIYFQGNSAPDKSGLPSDRFSAERTGGSVSTLTIQRTQQEDSAVYLCASSLGAGLDEQYFGPGTRLTVT.

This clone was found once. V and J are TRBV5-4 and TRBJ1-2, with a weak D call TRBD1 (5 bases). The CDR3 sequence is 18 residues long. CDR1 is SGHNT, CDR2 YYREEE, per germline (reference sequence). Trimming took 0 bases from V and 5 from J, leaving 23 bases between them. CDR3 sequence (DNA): TGTGCCAGCAGCTTGGGAATGGGACGGGGGTCGGTAGAATATGGCTACACCTTC. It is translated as CASSLGMGRGSVEYGYTF.

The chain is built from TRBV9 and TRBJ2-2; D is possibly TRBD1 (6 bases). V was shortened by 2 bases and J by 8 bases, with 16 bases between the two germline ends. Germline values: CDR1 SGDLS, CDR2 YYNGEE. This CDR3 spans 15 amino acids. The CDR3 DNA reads TGTGCCAGCAGCGTGGGCGGACAGATGATGGGGGAGCTGTTTTTT. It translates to CASSVGGQMMGELFF.

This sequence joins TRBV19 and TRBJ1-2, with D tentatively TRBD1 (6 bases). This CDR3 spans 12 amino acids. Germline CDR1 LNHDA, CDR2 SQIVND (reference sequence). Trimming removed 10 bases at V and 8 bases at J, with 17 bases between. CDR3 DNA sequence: TGTGCCACTACCAACAGGGTGGGGGGCTACACCTTC. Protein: CATTNRVGGYTF.

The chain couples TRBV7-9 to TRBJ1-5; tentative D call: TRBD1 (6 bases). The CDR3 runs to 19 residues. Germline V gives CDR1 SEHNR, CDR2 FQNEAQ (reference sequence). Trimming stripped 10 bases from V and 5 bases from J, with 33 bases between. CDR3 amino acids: CATRRSLEERTAKDQPQHF. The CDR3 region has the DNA TGTGCCACACGGCGTAGCCTCGAGGAACGGACAGCTAAGGATCAGCCCCAGCATTTT.

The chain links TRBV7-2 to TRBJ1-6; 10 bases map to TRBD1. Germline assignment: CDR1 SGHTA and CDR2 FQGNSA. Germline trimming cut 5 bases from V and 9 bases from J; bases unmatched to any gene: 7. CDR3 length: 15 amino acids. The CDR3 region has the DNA TGTGCCAGCAGCCAGGAGGGACAGGGGATTTCACCCCTCCACTTT. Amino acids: CASSQEGQGISPLHF.

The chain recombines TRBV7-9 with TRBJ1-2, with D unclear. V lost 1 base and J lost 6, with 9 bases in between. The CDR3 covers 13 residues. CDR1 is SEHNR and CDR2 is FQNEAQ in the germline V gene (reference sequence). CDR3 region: CASSLGSQDGYTF. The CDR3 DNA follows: TGTGCCAGCAGCTTAGGATCCCAGGATGGCTACACCTTC.

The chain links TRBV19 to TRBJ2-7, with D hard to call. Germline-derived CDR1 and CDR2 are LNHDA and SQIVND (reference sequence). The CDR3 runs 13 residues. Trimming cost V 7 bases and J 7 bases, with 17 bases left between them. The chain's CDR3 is CASTGSGPREQYF. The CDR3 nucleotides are TGTGCCAGTACCGGATCTGGGCCCCGGGAGCAGTACTTC.

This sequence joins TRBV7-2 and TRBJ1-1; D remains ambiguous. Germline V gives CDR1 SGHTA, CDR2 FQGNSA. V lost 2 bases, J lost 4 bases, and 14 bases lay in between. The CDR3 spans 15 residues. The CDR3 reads CASSLYRDWGTEAFF. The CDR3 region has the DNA TGTGCCAGCAGCTTATATCGGGATTGGGGCACTGAAGCTTTCTTT.

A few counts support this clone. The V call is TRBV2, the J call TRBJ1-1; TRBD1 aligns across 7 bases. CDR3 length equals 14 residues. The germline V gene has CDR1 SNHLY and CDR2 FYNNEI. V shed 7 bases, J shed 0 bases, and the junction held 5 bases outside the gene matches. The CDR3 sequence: CASTRDRVNTEAFF. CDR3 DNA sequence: TGTGCCAGCACCCGAGACAGGGTGAACACTGAAGCTTTCTTT.

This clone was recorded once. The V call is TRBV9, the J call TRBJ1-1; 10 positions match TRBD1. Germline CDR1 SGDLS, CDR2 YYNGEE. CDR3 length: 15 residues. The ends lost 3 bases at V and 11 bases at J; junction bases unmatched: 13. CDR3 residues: CASSGTGTGDPEAFF. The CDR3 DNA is TGTGCCAGCAGCGGAACCGGGACAGGGGACCCGGAGGCTTTCTTT.

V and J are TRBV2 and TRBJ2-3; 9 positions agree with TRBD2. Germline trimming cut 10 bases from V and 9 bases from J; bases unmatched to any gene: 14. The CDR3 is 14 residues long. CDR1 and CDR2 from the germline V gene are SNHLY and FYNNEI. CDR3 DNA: TGTGCCATACCTAGCGGGACCACAACCGGGACGCAGTATTTT. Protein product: CAIPSGTTTGTQYF. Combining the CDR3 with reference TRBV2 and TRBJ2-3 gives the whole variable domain EPEVTQTPSHQVTQMGQEVILRCVPISNHLYFYWYRQILGQKVEFLVSFYNNEISEKSEIFDDQFSVERPDGSNFTLKIRSTKLEDSAMYFCAIPSGTTTGTQYFGPGTRLTVL.

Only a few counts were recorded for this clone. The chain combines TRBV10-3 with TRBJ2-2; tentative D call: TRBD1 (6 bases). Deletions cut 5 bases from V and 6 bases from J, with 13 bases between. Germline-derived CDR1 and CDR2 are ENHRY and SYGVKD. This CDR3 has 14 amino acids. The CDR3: CAISWQGGPGELFF. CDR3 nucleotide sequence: TGTGCCATCAGTTGGCAAGGGGGTCCCGGGGAGCTGTTTTTT.

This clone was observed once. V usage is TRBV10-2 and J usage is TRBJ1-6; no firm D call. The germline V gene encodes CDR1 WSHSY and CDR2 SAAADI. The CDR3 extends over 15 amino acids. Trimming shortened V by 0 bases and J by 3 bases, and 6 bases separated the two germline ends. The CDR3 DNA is TGCGCCAGCAGTGAGTCGACTCTCTATAATTCACCCCTCCACTTT. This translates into CASSESTLYNSPLHF.

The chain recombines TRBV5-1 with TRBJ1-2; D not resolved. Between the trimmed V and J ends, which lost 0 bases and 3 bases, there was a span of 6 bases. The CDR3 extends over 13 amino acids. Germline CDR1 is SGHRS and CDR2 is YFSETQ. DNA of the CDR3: TGCGCCAGCAGCTTGGACAGTGACTATGGCTACACCTTC. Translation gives CASSLDSDYGYTF.

The CDR3 sequence: CSVRRGSGGYTF. CDR3 in DNA: TGCAGCGTCCGAAGGGGATCCGGTGGCTACACCTTC. The rearrangement links TRBV29-1 to TRBJ1-2; D possibly corresponds to TRBD1 (5 bases). V shed 6 bases and J shed 7 bases, with 15 bases lying between them. This CDR3 contains 12 residues. Germline lookup yields CDR1 SQVTM and CDR2 ANQGSEA.

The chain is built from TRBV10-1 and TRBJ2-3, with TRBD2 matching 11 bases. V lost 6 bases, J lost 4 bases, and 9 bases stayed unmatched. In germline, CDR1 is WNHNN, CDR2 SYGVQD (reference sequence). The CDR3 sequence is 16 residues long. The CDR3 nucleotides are TGCGCCAGCAGCCTTAGCGGGGGGGCCTATTCAGATACGCAGTATTTT. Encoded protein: CASSLSGGAYSDTQYF.

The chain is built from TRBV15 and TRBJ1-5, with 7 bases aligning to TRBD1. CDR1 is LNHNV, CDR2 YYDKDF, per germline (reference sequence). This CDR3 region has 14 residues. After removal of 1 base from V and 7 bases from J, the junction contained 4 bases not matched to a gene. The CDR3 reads CATSRVGGSQPQHF. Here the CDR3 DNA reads TGTGCCACCAGCAGAGTAGGGGGCTCACAGCCCCAGCATTTT.

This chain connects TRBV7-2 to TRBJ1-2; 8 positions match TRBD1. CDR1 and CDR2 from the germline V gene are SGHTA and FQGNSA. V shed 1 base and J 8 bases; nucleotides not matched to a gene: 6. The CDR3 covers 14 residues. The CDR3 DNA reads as TGTGCCAGCAGCTTAGGACCGACAGGGGAGGGCTACACCTTC. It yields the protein CASSLGPTGEGYTF. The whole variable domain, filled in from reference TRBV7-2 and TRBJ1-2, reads GAGVSQSPSNKVTEKGKDVELRCDPISGHTALYWYRQSLGQGLEFLIYFQGNSAPDKSGLPSDRFSAERTGGSVSTLTIQRTQQEDSAVYLCASSLGPTGEGYTFGSGTRLTVV.